Following are 25 T cell receptor beta chains from one sample sequenced in a study of blood T cell repertoires in COVID-19. The data were produced by immunoSEQ multiplex PCR, yet TCRdb's version contains in-frame clones alone and is incomplete. The sample yields roughly 250,000 clones, 75% to 95% seen once. The material sequenced was PBMCs or T cells enriched from blood (not recorded which). These receptors were collected from a woman under 30 who had recovered from COVID-19.

The V and J genes are TRBV13 and TRBJ2-5; 9 bases are shared with TRBD1. The CDR3 covers 17 residues. V lost 5 bases to trimming and J lost 2 bases; unmatched junction nucleotides: 12. Germline-derived CDR1 and CDR2 are PRHDT and FYEKMQ (reference sequence). The CDR3 nucleotides are TGTGCCAGCAGCCCCAAGGCAGGGACAGGGCCTCAAGAGACCCAGTACTTC. Its translation: CASSPKAGTGPQETQYF.

V usage is TRBV18 and J usage is TRBJ1-4; no clear D gene. Germline lookup yields CDR1 KGHSH and CDR2 LQKENI. The V gene lost 1 base and the J gene lost 0 bases, with 6 bases spanning the gap. The CDR3 totals 15 residues. Written as DNA, the CDR3 is TGTGCCAGCTCACCACAGCGTGCAACTAATGAAAAACTGTTTTTT. Its translation: CASSPQRATNEKLFF.

The rearrangement joins TRBV7-9 to TRBJ1-1; TRBD1 agrees at 9 bases. The CDR3 totals 15 residues. V lost 3 bases to trimming and J lost 1 base; unmatched junction nucleotides: 3. CDR1 and CDR2 (germline): SEHNR, FQNEAQ (reference sequence). The CDR3 DNA reads TGTGCCAGCAGCTTGGGACAGGGACCGAACACTGAAGCTTTCTTT. It codes for CASSLGQGPNTEAFF.

The rearrangement joins TRBV3-1 (or the pseudogene TRBV3-2) to TRBJ1-1; TRBD1 agrees at 9 bases. Germline V gene data show CDR1 as LGHDT and CDR2 as YNNKEL (reference sequence). The CDR3 sequence is 14 residues long. Trimming removed 4 bases from V and 6 bases from J; junction bases left unmatched: 6. CDR3 region: CASSPGTGLAEAFF. The DNA of the CDR3 is TGTGCCAGCAGCCCGGGGACAGGGTTAGCTGAAGCTTTCTTT.

This chain links TRBV10-3 with TRBJ1-2; possibly TRBD1 for D (6 bases). This CDR3 has 15 residues. V lost 8 bases and J 3 bases, leaving 19 bases between the germline ends. The germline V gene encodes CDR1 ENHRY and CDR2 SYGVKD. The DNA of the CDR3 is TGTGCCATCGGGGCCCCACAGGGATCGGACTATGGCTACACCTTC. Residues: CAIGAPQGSDYGYTF.

V usage is TRBV9 and J usage is TRBJ2-1; D is undetermined. Germline CDR1 and CDR2: SGDLS and YYNGEE. V shed 3 bases and J shed 7 bases, with 23 bases lying between them. The CDR3 runs 17 residues. The CDR3 protein is CASSAPPGSIRRNEQFF. The CDR3 region has the DNA TGTGCCAGCAGCGCTCCCCCCGGGTCTATTAGACGGAATGAGCAGTTCTTC.

The rearrangement links TRBV21-1 to TRBJ2-7; whether TRBD1, the table's D call, matches the DNA was not checked. TRBV21-1 is assigned pseudogene status. This CDR3 region has 12 residues. CDR3 loop: CASSKDSYEQYF. In DNA, the CDR3 is TGTGCCAGCAGCAAAGACAGCTACGAGCAGTACTTC.

The rearrangement links TRBV3-1 (or the pseudogene TRBV3-2) to TRBJ2-2; 7 bases line up with TRBD1. The CDR3 runs 18 residues. V was pared by 4 bases and J by 4 bases, with 15 bases of the junction left unmatched. The germline gives CDR1 LGHDT, CDR2 YNNKEL (reference sequence). The CDR3 sequence is CASSPSRSGAGGTGELFF. CDR3 DNA: TGTGCCAGCAGCCCCTCGCGAAGTGGGGCAGGGGGCACCGGGGAGCTGTTTTTT.

In this sample, this clone turned up a few times. The chain carries TRBV7-2 and TRBJ2-3; TRBD1 is a possible D gene (6 bases). This CDR3 spans 14 amino acids. CDR1 and CDR2 from the germline V gene are SGHTA and FQGNSA. The V and J ends lost 10 bases and 6 bases respectively, with 20 bases between them. The CDR3 region is CANQRGGRSDTQYF. CDR3 DNA sequence: TGTGCCAATCAAAGAGGGGGAAGGTCCGATACGCAGTATTTT.

V and J are TRBV6-5 and TRBJ1-3, with D unresolved. CDR3 length: 15 amino acids. The ends were cut back, 7 bases at V and 0 bases at J, with 13 bases in the middle. Germline V gene lookup returns CDR1 MNHEY and CDR2 SVGAGI. The CDR3 protein is CASTFSPVSGNTIYF. In nucleotides, the CDR3 is TGTGCCAGCACCTTTTCCCCAGTCTCTGGAAACACCATATATTTT.

This clone was picked up a small number of times. V usage is TRBV5-5 and J usage is TRBJ1-2, with D possibly being TRBD1 (6 bases). Germline V CDR1 and CDR2: SGHKS, YYEKEE (reference sequence). The ends were cut back, 4 bases at V and 5 bases at J, with 24 bases in the middle. This CDR3 comprises 17 residues. CDR3 loop: CASSPDPDRSIWYGYTF. The CDR3 DNA is TGTGCCAGCAGCCCGGACCCTGACAGGTCTATATGGTATGGCTACACCTTC. The complete variable domain, with remaining parts taken from reference TRBV5-5 and TRBJ1-2, reads DAGVTQSPTHLIKTRGQQVTLRCSPISGHKSVSWYQQVLGQGPQFIFQYYEKEERGRGNFPDRFSARQFPNYSSELNVNALLLGDSALYLCASSPDPDRSIWYGYTFGSGTRLTVV.

This chain connects TRBV6-5 to TRBJ1-5; a possible D gene is TRBD1 (5 bases). The V end was cut by 6 bases, the J end by 2 bases, with 11 bases between. There are 14 residues in the CDR3. Germline lookup yields CDR1 MNHEY and CDR2 SVGAGI. The CDR3 is CASSSGYGNQPQHF. CDR3 DNA: TGTGCCAGCAGCTCAGGGTATGGCAATCAGCCCCAGCATTTT.

The rearrangement uses TRBV28 and TRBJ1-2; possibly TRBD1 for D (6 bases). CDR3 length: 13 amino acids. Germline CDR1 MDHEN, CDR2 SYDVKM. V shed 5 bases and J shed 4 bases, with 11 bases lying between them. CDR3 residues: CASSPGDIYGYTF. For the CDR3, the DNA is TGTGCCAGCAGTCCCGGGGACATCTATGGCTACACCTTC.

This clone was observed once. The J gene is TRBJ2-7, the V gene TRBV4-1, with 10 nucleotides matching TRBD1. CDR3 length: 15 residues. Trimming took 4 bases from V and 3 from J; bases not matched to a gene: 6. CDR1 and CDR2 from the germline V gene are MGHRA and YSYEKL. The CDR3, as DNA: TGCGCCAGCAGCCCAGGACAGGGGGGGTACTACGAGCAGTACTTC. Its protein is CASSPGQGGYYEQYF.

This sequence joins TRBV4-3 and TRBJ2-2; D is undetermined. V was cut by 6 bases and J by 2 bases, with 16 bases left in between. Per germline, CDR1 LGHNA and CDR2 YSLEER. This CDR3 is 16 amino acids long. In DNA, the CDR3 is TGCGCCAGCAGTCAGAACTTGAGGAGAAACACCGGGGAGCTGTTTTTT. This gives the protein CASSQNLRRNTGELFF.

The V and J genes are TRBV7-2 and TRBJ2-7, with TRBD1 matching 7 bases. Germline values: CDR1 SGHTA, CDR2 FQGNSA. V lost 5 bases to trimming and J lost 4 bases; unmatched junction nucleotides: 8. CDR3 length: 14 residues. CDR3 residues: CASSPDRASYEQYF. CDR3 nucleotides: TGTGCCAGCAGCCCAGACAGGGCTTCTTACGAGCAGTACTTC.

V usage is TRBV6-1 and J usage is TRBJ2-7, with D perhaps matching TRBD1 (5 bases). Trimming took 1 base from V and 6 from J, leaving 10 bases between them. Per germline, CDR1 MNHNS and CDR2 SASEGT. This CDR3 is 13 amino acids long. CDR3 DNA: TGTGCCAGCAGTGAAGACAGGCCAAGCGAGCAGTACTTC. Protein sequence: CASSEDRPSEQYF.

This chain connects TRBV7-9 to TRBJ1-1, with D perhaps matching TRBD1 (5 bases). Germline V gene sequence: CDR1 SEHNR, CDR2 FQNEAQ (reference sequence). V lost 5 bases to trimming and J lost 6 bases, with 16 bases between them. The CDR3 totals 14 residues. The chain's CDR3 is CASSRVEGKAEAFF. The CDR3 nucleotides read TGTGCCAGCAGCAGGGTGGAGGGGAAGGCTGAAGCTTTCTTT. The full variable domain, its missing parts supplied by reference TRBV7-9 and TRBJ1-1, is DTGVSQNPRHKITKRGQNVTFRCDPISEHNRLYWYRQTLGQGPEFLTYFQNEAQLEKSRLLSDRFSAERPKGSFSTLEIQRTEQGDSAMYLCASSRVEGKAEAFFGQGTRLTVV.

The chain is built from TRBV24-1 and TRBJ2-5; the D gene is possibly TRBD1 (5 bases). The V gene lost 1 base and the J gene lost 1 base, with 12 bases spanning the gap. CDR3 size: 16 residues. CDR1 is KGHDR, CDR2 SFDVKD, per germline. CDR3 sequence (DNA): TGTGCCACCAGTGATTTTAATAAGGGGCTCCAAGAGACCCAGTACTTC. It specifies CATSDFNKGLQETQYF.

The chain combines TRBV27 with TRBJ1-2; TRBD1 aligns across 9 bases. V gave up 4 bases and J gave up 2 bases; unmatched junction bases: 2. This CDR3 is built from 14 residues. Germline V gene lookup returns CDR1 MNHEY and CDR2 SMNVEV (reference sequence). Here the CDR3 reads CASSSTGGNYGYTF. DNA of the CDR3: TGTGCCAGCAGTTCTACAGGGGGCAACTATGGCTACACCTTC.

The chain links TRBV27 to TRBJ2-1; D uncertain. Germline V lookup: CDR1 MNHEY, CDR2 SMNVEV (reference sequence). V gave up 2 bases and J gave up 1 base, with 6 bases separating them. CDR3 length: 14 amino acids. CDR3 sequence reads: CASSLAVSYNEQFF. As DNA, the CDR3 is TGTGCCAGCAGTTTAGCAGTATCCTACAATGAGCAGTTCTTC.

The chain employs TRBV3-1 (or the pseudogene TRBV3-2) and TRBJ1-1, with D possibly matching TRBD1 (6 bases). Germline values: CDR1 LGHDT, CDR2 YNNKEL (reference sequence). V gave up 1 base and J gave up 7 bases, with 13 bases separating them. The CDR3 consists of 14 residues. The CDR3 loop reads CASSQGQGTSEAFF. Here the CDR3 DNA reads TGTGCCAGCAGCCAAGGTCAGGGGACGAGTGAAGCTTTCTTT.

The V gene is TRBV27, the J gene TRBJ1-1; 9 bases map to TRBD1. CDR1 and CDR2 (germline): MNHEY, SMNVEV (reference sequence). Unmatched junction bases numbered 13, after V lost 6 bases and J lost 5 bases. The CDR3 totals 16 residues. The CDR3 spells CASRTGTGMMWTEAFF. Here the CDR3 DNA reads TGTGCCAGCAGGACCGGGACAGGGATGATGTGGACTGAAGCTTTCTTT.

In the case of this clone: This same CDR3 is encoded by further DNA sequences in the sample. This sequence joins TRBV28 and TRBJ1-1; weak D call: TRBD1 (5 bases). The CDR3 extends over 16 amino acids. The V end was cut by 8 bases, the J end by 5 bases, with 24 bases between. Germline lookup yields CDR1 MDHEN and CDR2 SYDVKM. The CDR3 DNA reads TGTGCCAGCGGTATTCCCCAGGGAAGCAAGAATACTGAAGCTTTCTTT. Translation: CASGIPQGSKNTEAFF.

This chain uses TRBV19 with TRBJ1-3; 8 positions match TRBD1. Germline V gives CDR1 LNHDA, CDR2 SQIVND (reference sequence). This CDR3 has 15 amino acids. The V segment lost 7 bases and the J segment 4 bases; nucleotides outside the gene matches: 9. For the CDR3, the DNA is TGTGCCAGTATCCCTCAGGGGGCGCCGGGAAACACCATATATTTT. Amino acid sequence: CASIPQGAPGNTIYF. Variable domain in full (rest from reference TRBV19 and TRBJ1-3): DGGITQSPKYLFRKEGQNVTLSCEQNLNHDAMYWYRQDPGQGLRLIYYSQIVNDFQKGDIAEGYSVSREKKESFPLTVTSAQKNPTAFYLCASIPQGAPGNTIYFGEGSWLTVV.